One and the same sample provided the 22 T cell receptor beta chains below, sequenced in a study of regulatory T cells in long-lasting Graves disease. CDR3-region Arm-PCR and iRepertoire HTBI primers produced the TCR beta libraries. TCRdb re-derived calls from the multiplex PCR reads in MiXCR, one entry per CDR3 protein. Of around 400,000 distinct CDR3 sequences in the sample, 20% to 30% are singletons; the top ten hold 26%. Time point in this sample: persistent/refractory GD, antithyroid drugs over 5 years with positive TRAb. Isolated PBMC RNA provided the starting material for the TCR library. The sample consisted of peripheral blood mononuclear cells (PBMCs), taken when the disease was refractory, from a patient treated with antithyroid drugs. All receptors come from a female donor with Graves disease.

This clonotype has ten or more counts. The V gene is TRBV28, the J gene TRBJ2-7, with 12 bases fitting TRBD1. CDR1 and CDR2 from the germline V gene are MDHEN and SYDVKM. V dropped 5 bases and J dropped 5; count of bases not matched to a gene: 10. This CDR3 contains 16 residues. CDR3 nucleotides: TGTGCCAGCAGTCCCCTAGGGACAGGGGGCTTCCACGAGCAGTACTTC. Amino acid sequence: CASSPLGTGGFHEQYF.

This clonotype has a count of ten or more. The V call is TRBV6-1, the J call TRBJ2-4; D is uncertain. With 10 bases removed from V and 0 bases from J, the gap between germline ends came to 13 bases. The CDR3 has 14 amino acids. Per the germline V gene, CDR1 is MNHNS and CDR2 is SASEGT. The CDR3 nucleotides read TGTGCCACCCAAAACAGCATAGCCAAAAACATTCAGTACTTC. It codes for CATQNSIAKNIQYF.

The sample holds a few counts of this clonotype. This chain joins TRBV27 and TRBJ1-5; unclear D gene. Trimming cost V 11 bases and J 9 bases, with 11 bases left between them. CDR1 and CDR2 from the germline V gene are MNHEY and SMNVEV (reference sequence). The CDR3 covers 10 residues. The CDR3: CALTTRPQHF. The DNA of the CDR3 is TGTGCCCTTACTACCAGGCCCCAGCATTTT.

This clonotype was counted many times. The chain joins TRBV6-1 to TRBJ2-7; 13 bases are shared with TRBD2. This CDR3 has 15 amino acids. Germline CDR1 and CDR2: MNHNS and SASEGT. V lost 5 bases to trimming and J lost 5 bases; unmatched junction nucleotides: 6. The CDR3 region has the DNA TGTGCCAGCAGTACCTGGACTAGCGGGAGCGACGAGCAGTACTTC. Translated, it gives CASSTWTSGSDEQYF.

The CDR3 reads CAWRDDLTGGNEKLFF. CDR3 coding DNA: TGTGCCTGGAGAGACGACCTTACAGGGGGAAATGAAAAACTGTTTTTT. The chain uses TRBV30 and TRBJ1-4; TRBD1 agrees at 8 bases. The CDR3 totals 16 residues. In germline, CDR1 is GTSNPN, CDR2 SVGIG (reference sequence). V lost 3 bases, J lost 5 bases, and 11 bases stayed unmatched.

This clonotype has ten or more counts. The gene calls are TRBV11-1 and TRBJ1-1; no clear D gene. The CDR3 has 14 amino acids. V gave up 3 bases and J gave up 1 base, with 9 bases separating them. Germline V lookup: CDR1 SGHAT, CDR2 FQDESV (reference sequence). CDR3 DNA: TGTGCCAGCAGCTTCCGACACCAGAACACTGAAGCTTTCTTT. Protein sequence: CASSFRHQNTEAFF.

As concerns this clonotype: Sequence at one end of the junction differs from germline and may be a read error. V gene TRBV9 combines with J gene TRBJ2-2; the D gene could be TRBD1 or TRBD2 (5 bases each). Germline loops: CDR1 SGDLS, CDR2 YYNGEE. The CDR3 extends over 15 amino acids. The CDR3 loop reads CASNLGERSTGKLFF. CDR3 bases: TGTGCCAGCAATTTGGGGGAGAGGAGCACCGGGAAGCTGTTTTTT.

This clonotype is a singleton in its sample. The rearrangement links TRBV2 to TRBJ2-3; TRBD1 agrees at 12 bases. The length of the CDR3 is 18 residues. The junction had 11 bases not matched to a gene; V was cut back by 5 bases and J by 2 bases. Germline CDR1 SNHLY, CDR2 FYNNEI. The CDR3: CASSLFPGQGASTDTQYF. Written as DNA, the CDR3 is TGTGCCAGCAGTTTATTTCCGGGACAGGGGGCCTCCACAGATACGCAGTATTTT.

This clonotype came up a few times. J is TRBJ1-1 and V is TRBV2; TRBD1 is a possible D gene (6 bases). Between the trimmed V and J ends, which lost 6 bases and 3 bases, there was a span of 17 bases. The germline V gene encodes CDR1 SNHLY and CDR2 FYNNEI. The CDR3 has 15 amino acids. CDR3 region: CASSTGFSGDTEAFF. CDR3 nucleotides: TGTGCCAGCAGCACAGGGTTTTCAGGGGACACTGAAGCTTTCTTT.

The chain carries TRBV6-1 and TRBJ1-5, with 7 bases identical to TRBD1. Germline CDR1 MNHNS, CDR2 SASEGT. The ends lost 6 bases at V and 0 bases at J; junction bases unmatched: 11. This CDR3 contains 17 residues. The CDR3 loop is CASSNPGQIFSNQPQHF. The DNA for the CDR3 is TGTGCCAGCAGCAACCCGGGACAGATATTTAGCAATCAGCCCCAGCATTTT.

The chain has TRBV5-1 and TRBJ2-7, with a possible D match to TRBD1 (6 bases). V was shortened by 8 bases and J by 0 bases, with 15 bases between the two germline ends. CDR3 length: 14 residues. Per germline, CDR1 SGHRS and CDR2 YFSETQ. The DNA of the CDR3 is TGCGCCAGTTCTTTTCGGGACATCTCCTACGAGCAGTACTTC. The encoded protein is CASSFRDISYEQYF.

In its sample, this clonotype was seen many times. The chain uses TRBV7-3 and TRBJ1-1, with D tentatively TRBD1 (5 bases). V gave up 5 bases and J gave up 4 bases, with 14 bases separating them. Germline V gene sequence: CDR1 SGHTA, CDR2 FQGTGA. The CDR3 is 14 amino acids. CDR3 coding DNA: TGTGCCAGCAGCCTGGGAGTGAGGGGCACTGAAGCTTTCTTT. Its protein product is CASSLGVRGTEAFF.

CDR3 nucleotides: TGTGCCAGCAGTGAGATCTGGACAGGGCCTTCCTACGAGCAGTACTTC. It codes for CASSEIWTGPSYEQYF. The V gene is TRBV6-2 or TRBV6-3, the J gene TRBJ2-7, with 8 bases matching TRBD1. The trim removed 5 bases at V and 1 base at J, leaving 10 bases unmatched. In germline, CDR1 is MNHEY, CDR2 SVGEGT. This CDR3 has 16 residues.

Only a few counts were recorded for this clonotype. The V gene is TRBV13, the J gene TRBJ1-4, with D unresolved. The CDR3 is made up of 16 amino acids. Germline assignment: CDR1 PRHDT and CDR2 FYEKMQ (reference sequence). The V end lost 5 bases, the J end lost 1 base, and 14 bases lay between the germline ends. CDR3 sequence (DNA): TGTGCCAGCAGCGTATACCCCCTGGGAACTAATGAAAAACTGTTTTTT. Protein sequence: CASSVYPLGTNEKLFF. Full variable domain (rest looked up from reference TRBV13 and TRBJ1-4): AAGVIQSPRHLIKEKRETATLKCYPIPRHDTVYWYQQGPGQDPQFLISFYEKMQSDKGSIPDRFSAQQFSDYHSELNMSSLELGDSALYFCASSVYPLGTNEKLFFGSGTQLSVL.

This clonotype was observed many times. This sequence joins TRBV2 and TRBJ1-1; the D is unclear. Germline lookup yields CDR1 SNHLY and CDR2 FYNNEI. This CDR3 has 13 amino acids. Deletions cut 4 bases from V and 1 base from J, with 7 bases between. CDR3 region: CASSVRENTEAFF. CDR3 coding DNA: TGTGCCAGCAGTGTAAGAGAGAACACTGAAGCTTTCTTT.

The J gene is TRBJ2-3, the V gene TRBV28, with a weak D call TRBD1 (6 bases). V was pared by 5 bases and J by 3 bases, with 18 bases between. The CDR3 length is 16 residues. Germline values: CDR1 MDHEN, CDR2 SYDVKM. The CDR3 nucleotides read TGTGCCAGCAGTGACCGGAGGAGGCAGGGGACAGATACGCAGTATTTT. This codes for CASSDRRRQGTDTQYF.

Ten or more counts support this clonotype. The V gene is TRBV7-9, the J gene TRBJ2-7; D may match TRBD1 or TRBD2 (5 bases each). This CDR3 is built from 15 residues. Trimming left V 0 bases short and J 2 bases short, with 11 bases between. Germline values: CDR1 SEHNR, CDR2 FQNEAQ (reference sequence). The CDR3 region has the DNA TGTGCCAGCAGCTTAGCGGGGACGCATGCCTACGAGCAGTACTTC. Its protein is CASSLAGTHAYEQYF.

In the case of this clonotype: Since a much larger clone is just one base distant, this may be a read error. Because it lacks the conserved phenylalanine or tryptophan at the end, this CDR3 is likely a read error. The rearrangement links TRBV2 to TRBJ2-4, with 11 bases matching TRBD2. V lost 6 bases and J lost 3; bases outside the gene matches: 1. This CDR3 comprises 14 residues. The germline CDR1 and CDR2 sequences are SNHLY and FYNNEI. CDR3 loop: CASRGTSGKNIQYL. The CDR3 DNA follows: TGTGCCAGCAGGGGGACTAGCGGCAAAAACATTCAGTACCTC.

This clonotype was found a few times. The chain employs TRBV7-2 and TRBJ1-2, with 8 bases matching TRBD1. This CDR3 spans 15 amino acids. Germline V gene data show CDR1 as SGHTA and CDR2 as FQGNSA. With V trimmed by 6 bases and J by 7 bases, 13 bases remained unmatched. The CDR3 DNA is TGTGCCAGCAGTCGCAACAGGGGGGAACTTTTTGGCTACACCTTC. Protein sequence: CASSRNRGELFGYTF.

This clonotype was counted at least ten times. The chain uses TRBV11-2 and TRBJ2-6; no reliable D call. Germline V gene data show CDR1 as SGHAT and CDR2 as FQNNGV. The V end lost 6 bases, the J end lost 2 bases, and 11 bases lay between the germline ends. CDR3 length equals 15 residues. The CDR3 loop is CASRTLPPGANVLTF. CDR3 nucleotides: TGTGCCAGCAGGACCCTCCCCCCTGGGGCCAACGTCCTGACTTTC.

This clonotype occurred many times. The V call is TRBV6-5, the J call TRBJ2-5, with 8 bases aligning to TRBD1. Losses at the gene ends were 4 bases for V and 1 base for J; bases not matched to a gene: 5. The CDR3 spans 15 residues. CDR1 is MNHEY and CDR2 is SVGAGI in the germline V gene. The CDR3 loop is CASSSMGTGQETQYF. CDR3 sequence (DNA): TGTGCCAGCAGTTCTATGGGGACAGGCCAAGAGACCCAGTACTTC.

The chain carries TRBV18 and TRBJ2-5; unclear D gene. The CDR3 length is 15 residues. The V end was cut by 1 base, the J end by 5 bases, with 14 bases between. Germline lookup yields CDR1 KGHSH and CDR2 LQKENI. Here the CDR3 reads CASSPLARFGETQYF. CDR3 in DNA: TGTGCCAGCTCACCACTCGCCAGGTTCGGGGAGACCCAGTACTTC. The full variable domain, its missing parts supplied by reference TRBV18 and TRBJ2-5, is NAGVMQNPRHLVRRRGQEARLRCSPMKGHSHVYWYRQLPEEGLKFMVYLQKENIIDESGMPKERFSAEFPKEGPSILRIQQVVRGDSAAYFCASSPLARFGETQYFGPGTRLLVL.